This T cell receptor (beta chain) was sequenced in a study of blood T cell repertoires in COVID-19. Study details: T cells, B-cell-depleted T cells, or PBMCs supplied cDNA or gDNA.

V lost 5 bases and J lost 5, with 15 bases in between. Germline V gene sequence: CDR1 MNHEY, CDR2 SVGEGT. The CDR3 is 14 amino acids. Repertoires were generated with immunoSEQ multiplex PCR, while TCRdb's copy carries only in-frame clones and drops some. This repertoire shows roughly 330,000 clones, around 87% found once; its top ten account for about 5.2%. Participants were placed into cohorts based on the clinical history they reported. The chain has TRBV6-2 or TRBV6-3 and TRBJ2-5, with D hard to call. The sequence was collected from a woman aged 25-40 years who had recovered from COVID-19. Sequenced: PBMCs or T cells enriched from blood (not recorded which). The CDR3 sequence is CASSPGEAFETQYF. The CDR3, as DNA: TGTGCCAGCAGTCCCGGCGAGGCCTTTGAGACCCAGTACTTC.